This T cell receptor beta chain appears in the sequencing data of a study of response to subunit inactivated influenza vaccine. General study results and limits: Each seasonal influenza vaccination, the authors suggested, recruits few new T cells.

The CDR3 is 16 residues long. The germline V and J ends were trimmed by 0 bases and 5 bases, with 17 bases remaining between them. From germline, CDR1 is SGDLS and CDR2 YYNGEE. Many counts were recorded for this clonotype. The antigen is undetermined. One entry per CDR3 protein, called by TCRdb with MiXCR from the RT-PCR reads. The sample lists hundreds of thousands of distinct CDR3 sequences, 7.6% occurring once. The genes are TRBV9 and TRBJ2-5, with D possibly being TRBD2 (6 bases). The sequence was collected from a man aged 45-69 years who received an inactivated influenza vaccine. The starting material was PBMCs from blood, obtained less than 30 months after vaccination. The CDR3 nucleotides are TGTGCCAGCAGCGTAGAAGGGAGGAATGGATTGGAGACCCAGTACTTC. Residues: CASSVEGRNGLETQYF. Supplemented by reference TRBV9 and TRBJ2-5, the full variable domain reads DSGVTQTPKHLITATGQRVTLRCSPRSGDLSVYWYQQSLDQGLQFLIQYYNGEERAKGNILERFSAQQFPDLHSELNLSSLELGDSALYFCASSVEGRNGLETQYFGPGTRLLVL.